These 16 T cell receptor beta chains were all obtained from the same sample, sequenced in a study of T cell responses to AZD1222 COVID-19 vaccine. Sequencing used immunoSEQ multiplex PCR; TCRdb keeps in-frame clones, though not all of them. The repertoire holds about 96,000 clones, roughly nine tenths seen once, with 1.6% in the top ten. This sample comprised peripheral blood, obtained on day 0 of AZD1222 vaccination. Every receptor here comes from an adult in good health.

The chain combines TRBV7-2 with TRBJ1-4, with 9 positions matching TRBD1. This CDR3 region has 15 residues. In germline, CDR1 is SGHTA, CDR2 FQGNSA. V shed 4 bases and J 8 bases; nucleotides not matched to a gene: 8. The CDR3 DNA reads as TGTGCCAGCAGCTGGAGGACAGGGGTTGGAGAAAAACTGTTTTTT. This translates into CASSWRTGVGEKLFF.

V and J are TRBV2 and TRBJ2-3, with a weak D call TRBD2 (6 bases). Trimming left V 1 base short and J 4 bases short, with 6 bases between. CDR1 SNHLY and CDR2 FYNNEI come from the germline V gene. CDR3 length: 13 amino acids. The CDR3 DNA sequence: TGTGCCAGCAGTGAAGGGGGGGCAGATACGCAGTATTTT. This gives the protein CASSEGGADTQYF.

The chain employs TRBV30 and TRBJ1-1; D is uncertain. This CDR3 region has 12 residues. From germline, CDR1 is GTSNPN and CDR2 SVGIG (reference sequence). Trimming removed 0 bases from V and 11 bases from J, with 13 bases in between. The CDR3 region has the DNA TGTGCCTGGAGTGTAGGAGTCGGGGAGGCTTTCTTT. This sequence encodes CAWSVGVGEAFF.

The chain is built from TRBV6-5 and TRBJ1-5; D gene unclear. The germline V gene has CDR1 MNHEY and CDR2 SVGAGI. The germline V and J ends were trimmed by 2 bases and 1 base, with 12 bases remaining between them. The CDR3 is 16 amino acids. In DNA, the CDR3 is TGTGCCAGCAGTTACCGCATGCCGGGGAGCAATCAGCCCCAGCATTTT. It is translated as CASSYRMPGSNQPQHF.

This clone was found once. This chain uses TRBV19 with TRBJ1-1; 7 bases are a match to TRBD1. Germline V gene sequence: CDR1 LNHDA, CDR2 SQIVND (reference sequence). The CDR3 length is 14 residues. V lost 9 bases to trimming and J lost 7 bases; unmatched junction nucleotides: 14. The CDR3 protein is CASFDQGDSLEAFF. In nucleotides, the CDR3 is TGTGCCAGCTTCGACCAGGGGGACAGCCTTGAAGCTTTCTTT.

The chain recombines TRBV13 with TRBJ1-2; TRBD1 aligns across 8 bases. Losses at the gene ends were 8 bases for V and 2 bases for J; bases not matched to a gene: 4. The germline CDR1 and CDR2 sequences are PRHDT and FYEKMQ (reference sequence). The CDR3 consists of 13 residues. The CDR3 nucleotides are TGTGCCAGCCGGAGACAGGGGAACTATGGCTACACCTTC. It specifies CASRRQGNYGYTF.

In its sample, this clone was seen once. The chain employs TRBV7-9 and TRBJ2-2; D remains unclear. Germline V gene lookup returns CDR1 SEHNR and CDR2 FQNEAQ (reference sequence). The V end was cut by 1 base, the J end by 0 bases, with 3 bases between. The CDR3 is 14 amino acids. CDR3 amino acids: CASSLGSNTGELFF. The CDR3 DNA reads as TGTGCCAGCAGCTTAGGTTCGAACACCGGGGAGCTGTTTTTT.

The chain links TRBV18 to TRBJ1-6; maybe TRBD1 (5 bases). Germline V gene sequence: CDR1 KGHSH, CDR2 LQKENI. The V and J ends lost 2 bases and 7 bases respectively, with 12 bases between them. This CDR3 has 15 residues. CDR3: CASSPGIQVNSPLHF. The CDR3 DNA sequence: TGTGCCAGCTCACCAGGTATACAGGTCAATTCACCCCTCCACTTT.

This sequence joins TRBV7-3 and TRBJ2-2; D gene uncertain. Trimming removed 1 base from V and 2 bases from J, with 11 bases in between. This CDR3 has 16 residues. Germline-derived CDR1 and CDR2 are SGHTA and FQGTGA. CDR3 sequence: CASSLRKAENTGELFF. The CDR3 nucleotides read TGTGCCAGCAGCTTAAGGAAAGCCGAAAACACCGGGGAGCTGTTTTTT.

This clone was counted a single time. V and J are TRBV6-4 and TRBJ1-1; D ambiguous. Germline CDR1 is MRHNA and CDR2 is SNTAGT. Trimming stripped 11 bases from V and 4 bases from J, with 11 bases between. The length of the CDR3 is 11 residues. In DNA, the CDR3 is TGTGCCGGTACCGATGGCACTGAAGCTTTCTTT. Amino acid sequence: CAGTDGTEAFF.

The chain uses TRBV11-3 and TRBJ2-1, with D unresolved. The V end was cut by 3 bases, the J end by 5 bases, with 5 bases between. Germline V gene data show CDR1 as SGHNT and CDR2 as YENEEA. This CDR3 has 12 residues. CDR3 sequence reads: CASSFINNEQFF. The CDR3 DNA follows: TGTGCCAGCAGCTTCATAAACAATGAGCAGTTCTTC. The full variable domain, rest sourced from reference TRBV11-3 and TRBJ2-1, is EAGVVQSPRYKIIEKKQPVAFWCNPISGHNTLYWYLQNLGQGPELLIRYENEEAVDDSQLPKDRFSAERLKGVDSTLKIQPAELGDSAVYLCASSFINNEQFFGPGTRLTVL.

The CDR3 DNA sequence: TGCGCCAGCAGCCAAGAACAACTCTGGGGTGAGCAGTTCTTC. Its translation is CASSQEQLWGEQFF. The V gene is TRBV4-3, the J gene TRBJ2-1; D is ambiguous. The V gene's germline CDR1 is LGHNA and CDR2 YSLEER. V lost 0 bases, J lost 9 bases, and 12 bases lay in between. The CDR3 extends over 14 amino acids.

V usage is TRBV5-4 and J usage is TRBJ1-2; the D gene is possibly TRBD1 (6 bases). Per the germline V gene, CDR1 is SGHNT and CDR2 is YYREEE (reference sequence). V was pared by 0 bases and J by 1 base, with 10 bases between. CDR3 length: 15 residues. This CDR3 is CASSLAQGVNYGYTF. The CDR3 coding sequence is TGTGCCAGCAGCTTGGCACAGGGCGTTAACTATGGCTACACCTTC.

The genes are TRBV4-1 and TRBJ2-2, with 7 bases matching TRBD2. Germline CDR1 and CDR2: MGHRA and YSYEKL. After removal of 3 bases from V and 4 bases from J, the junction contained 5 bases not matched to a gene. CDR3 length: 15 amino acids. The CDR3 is CASSHTAGSTGELFF. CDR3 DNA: TGCGCCAGCAGCCACACAGCGGGGAGCACCGGGGAGCTGTTTTTT.

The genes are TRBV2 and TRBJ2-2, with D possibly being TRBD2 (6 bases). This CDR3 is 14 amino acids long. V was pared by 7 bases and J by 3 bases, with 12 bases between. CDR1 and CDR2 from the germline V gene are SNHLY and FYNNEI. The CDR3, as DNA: TGTGCCAGCAAGCACCGGGACTACACCGGGGAGCTGTTTTTT. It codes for CASKHRDYTGELFF. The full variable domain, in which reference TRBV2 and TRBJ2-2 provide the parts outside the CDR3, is EPEVTQTPSHQVTQMGQEVILRCVPISNHLYFYWYRQILGQKVEFLVSFYNNEISEKSEIFDDQFSVERPDGSNFTLKIRSTKLEDSAMYFCASKHRDYTGELFFGEGSRLTVL.

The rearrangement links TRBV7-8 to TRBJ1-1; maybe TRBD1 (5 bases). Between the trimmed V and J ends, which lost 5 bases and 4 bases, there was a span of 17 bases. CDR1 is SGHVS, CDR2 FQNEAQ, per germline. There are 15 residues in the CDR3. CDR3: CASSGPGPPATEAFF. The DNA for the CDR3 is TGTGCCAGCAGCGGACCGGGACCCCCCGCCACTGAAGCTTTCTTT.